This T cell receptor (beta chain) was found in a study of blood T cell repertoires in COVID-19. Across the study: From T cells, B-cell-depleted T cells, or PBMCs came the material, which was cDNA or gDNA.

Per the study methods: How many nucleated cells were present was estimated from reference gene primer amplification. This table comes from immunoSEQ multiplex PCR, and its TCRdb copy is limited to in-frame clones, with some not included. The V and J calls and clone size were taken over from that table, and D and trimming were inferred from the DNA. The sample yields 35,000 to 45,000 clones, 76% seen once. This TCR came from a man aged 65 to 79 with active or convalescent COVID-19. Sequenced material: peripheral blood.

CDR3 nucleotide sequence: TGCGCCAGCAGCTTGACCCTAAGACAACGTACCCCACTGGAAGCTTTCTTT. This encodes CASSLTLRQRTPLEAFF. The chain carries TRBV5-1 and TRBJ1-1; D call uncertain. The CDR3 consists of 17 residues. Germline V gene lookup returns CDR1 SGHRS and CDR2 YFSETQ. V was pared by 1 base and J by 8 bases, with 24 bases between.